The text below deals with one T cell receptor (beta chain). Its cognate antigen has yet to be identified. Nothing much larger sits one base from this clone, and base qualities are not available. The CDR3, cysteine through phenylalanine, is 15 amino acids long. The retained sequence is limited to the CDR3, 45 bases, with the frame set at the first base. CDR1 and CDR2 are drawn from the germline V gene: SGHVS, FNYEAQ. Compared with germline, V lacks 2 bases and J lacks 5 bases; bases without a gene match: 7. The collaborating institutions used their own protocols to collect whole blood in K2EDTA tubes. For TCRbeta analysis, collaborators shipped samples as frozen whole blood, isolated PBMCs, or DNA extracted from either of those sample types. The immunoSEQ Assay, a bias-controlled multiplex PCR, was used to amplify TCRbeta CDR3 regions from genomic DNA. On the authors' methods: Nucleated cell counts per sample were estimated from amplification of reference gene primers within the assay. Sequence reads were collapsed and filtered to measure the absolute abundance of every unique TCRbeta CDR3 rearrangement. For each sample, productive Simpson clonality was calculated by taking the square root of Simpson's diversity index across productive rearrangements. TCRdb's version of the immuneACCESS table is confined to in-frame rearrangements and falls short of the full clone set. An unresolved V gene accounts for under half of the shortfall where checked; the remainder is of unknown origin. That table gives V, J and clone size, and the DNA gave D and trimming. The sample includes over 75,000 clones, with 70% to 85% observed a single time. Together, the top ten hold about 20% of the sample.

The record originates from a study of blood T cell repertoires in COVID-19 (dated by TCRdb to 2019 to 2021). In terms of the full investigation: The collaborator samples originated in the United States, Italy and Spain and spanned the acute and convalescent phases of COVID-19. The dataset comprised deeply sampled blood TCRbeta repertoires from subjects exposed to, actively infected with, or recovered from COVID-19. HLA class I and class II types, where available, came from metadata supplied by the sample provider rather than from assay-based typing. The prospective study material was composed of cDNA or gDNA derived from T cells, B-cell-depleted T cells, or PBMCs. Nearly every sample came with metadata listing a de-identified subject ID, COVID-19 status, age in years and sex. Samples came from the ongoing ImmuneRACE study (first 160 participants) plus 1,254 subjects from 6 global collaborators. The repertoires were made available in a free public database intended to serve as a resource for research on the immune response to SARS-CoV-2. What the research found in general, with its limitations: The quantity of clinical and demographic metadata differed by source and by participant and was supplied without curation.

The sequence is built from TRBV7-6 and TRBJ2-5, with TRBD1 identical over 8 junction bases. Sequencing was performed on peripheral blood. The TCR was taken from a woman in her forties or fifties with acute or convalescent COVID-19. The encoded CDR3 is CASSLLAGGVETQYF. The bases read TGTGCCAGCAGCTTATTGGCAGGGGGCGTGGAGACCCAGTACTTC.